One T cell receptor beta chain is described in this entry. Per the original data handling: Reference gene primer amplification gave nucleated cell count estimates. The table came from immunoSEQ multiplex PCR; TCRdb's copy has only in-frame clones and leaves some out. The V and J calls and clone size come from that table; D and trimming were worked out from the DNA. This sample carries about 210,000 clones, about 82% of them seen once, and the ten largest clones take 4.5% to 5.5%. V lost 4 bases and J lost 6; bases outside the gene matches: 5. From germline, CDR1 is SGHRS and CDR2 YFSETQ. This CDR3 is 13 amino acids long. The data originate from a study of blood T cell repertoires in COVID-19. Looking at the study overall: The United States, Italy and Spain were the sources of the acute and convalescent COVID-19 samples.

The specimen sequenced was peripheral blood. The clonotype was recovered from a man between 45 and 60 years old with COVID-19, enrolled during active disease. The rearrangement links TRBV5-1 to TRBJ1-1, with 8 bases that match TRBD1. CDR3 DNA sequence: TGCGCCAGCAGCCAGGACAGGGACGCTGAAGCTTTCTTT. It encodes CASSQDRDAEAFF.